These 23 T cell receptor beta chains originate from one sample sequenced in a study of blood T cell repertoires in COVID-19. Some clones are missing from TCRdb's copy, which holds only in-frame ones; the method was immunoSEQ multiplex PCR. The data show about 380,000 clones, around 90% seen once. Sequenced sample: peripheral blood. The receptor set was obtained from a young man with active or convalescent COVID-19.

The rearrangement links TRBV29-1 to TRBJ2-1; 12 bases are a match to TRBD1. Trimming removed 7 bases from V and 15 bases from J; junction bases left unmatched: 10. Germline assignment: CDR1 SQVTM and CDR2 ANQGSEA. The CDR3 contains 12 residues. The CDR3 DNA reads as TGCAGCGATGGGGACAGGGGGCACTTAGGGTTCTTC. This codes for CSDGDRGHLGFF.

This clone was observed a few times. The chain combines TRBV2 with TRBJ1-5; the D is unclear. There are 17 residues in the CDR3. The V gene's germline CDR1 is SNHLY and CDR2 FYNNEI. V lost 5 bases and J 5 bases, leaving 22 bases between the germline ends. The CDR3 DNA reads as TGTGCCAGCAGTCATCTCAGATATACAGCCAACTATCAGCCCCAGCATTTT. Residues: CASSHLRYTANYQPQHF.

This rearrangement joins TRBV7-2 to TRBJ2-5; D call uncertain. Trimming stripped 4 bases from V and 2 bases from J, with 8 bases between. Germline loops: CDR1 SGHTA, CDR2 FQGNSA. The CDR3 runs 13 residues. CDR3 DNA: TGTGCCAGCAGCTGGGCAGCACAAGAGACCCAGTACTTC. Its translation is CASSWAAQETQYF.

This clone has only one observation. The chain combines TRBV7-2 with TRBJ1-6, with 7 positions matching TRBD1. V dropped 3 bases and J dropped 5; count of bases not matched to a gene: 7. Germline V gene lookup returns CDR1 SGHTA and CDR2 FQGNSA. This CDR3 has 16 residues. CDR3 DNA: TGTGCCAGCAGCTTCGGGACAGCAAATCATAATTCACCCCTCCACTTT. Its protein product is CASSFGTANHNSPLHF.

This clone has a single count. This chain joins TRBV7-6 and TRBJ1-2, with 10 bases fitting TRBD1. Germline lookup yields CDR1 SGHVS and CDR2 FNYEAQ. This CDR3 spans 15 amino acids. The V segment lost 3 bases and the J segment 4 bases; nucleotides outside the gene matches: 5. The CDR3 is CASSLGQGSGYGYTF. The CDR3 region has the DNA TGTGCCAGCAGCTTGGGACAGGGGAGCGGCTATGGCTACACCTTC.

In DNA form, the CDR3 reads TGTGCCAGCAGCTTAGCGCGGGTCTCCTACAATGAGCAGTTCTTC. Amino acid sequence: CASSLARVSYNEQFF. The rearrangement joins TRBV7-2 to TRBJ2-1; a weak D match, TRBD2 (5 bases). V was trimmed by 0 bases and J by 0 bases, leaving 6 bases between them. The CDR3 loop spans 15 amino acids. Germline V CDR1 and CDR2: SGHTA, FQGNSA.

This rearrangement joins TRBV25-1 to TRBJ2-1; 8 bases agree with TRBD1. The germline V gene has CDR1 MGHDK and CDR2 SYGVNS. The CDR3 totals 17 residues. V dropped 3 bases and J dropped 1; count of bases not matched to a gene: 8. The CDR3 DNA is TGTGCCAGCAGTGACCCGGACAGGGTGGGATCCTACAATGAGCAGTTCTTC. Translation: CASSDPDRVGSYNEQFF.

There are a few counts of this clone. The chain joins TRBV12-3 or TRBV12-4 to TRBJ1-5, with D hard to call. CDR3 length: 13 residues. Between the trimmed V and J ends, which lost 3 bases and 4 bases, there was a span of 7 bases. The CDR3 coding sequence is TGTGCCAGCAGTTTGGGCCTAAATCAGCCCCAGCATTTT. Protein: CASSLGLNQPQHF.

The J gene is TRBJ1-6, the V gene TRBV6-1; 7 positions agree with TRBD1. V lost 3 bases and J lost 0; bases outside the gene matches: 5. The germline CDR1 and CDR2 sequences are MNHNS and SASEGT. CDR3 length equals 17 residues. CDR3 sequence: CASSDWDSSSYNSPLHF. The CDR3 coding sequence is TGTGCCAGCAGTGACTGGGACAGTAGCTCCTATAATTCACCCCTCCACTTT.

As regards this clone: Other DNA sequences in this specimen translate into the identical CDR3. J is TRBJ1-3 and V is TRBV9; 8 bases line up with TRBD1. The V gene's germline CDR1 is SGDLS and CDR2 YYNGEE. The CDR3 is 15 residues long. The V segment lost 2 bases and the J segment 0 bases; nucleotides outside the gene matches: 1. CDR3 protein: CASSVDRGSGNTIYF. The DNA of the CDR3 is TGTGCCAGCAGCGTTGACAGGGGCTCTGGAAACACCATATATTTT. Looking up the rest from reference TRBV9 and TRBJ1-3 gives the full variable domain: DSGVTQTPKHLITATGQRVTLRCSPRSGDLSVYWYQQSLDQGLQFLIQYYNGEERAKGNILERFSAQQFPDLHSELNLSSLELGDSALYFCASSVDRGSGNTIYFGEGSWLTVV.

V and J are TRBV7-2 and TRBJ1-4; D remains ambiguous. CDR1 and CDR2 (germline): SGHTA, FQGNSA. The length of the CDR3 is 16 residues. V lost 5 bases and J 5 bases, leaving 18 bases between the germline ends. In nucleotides, the CDR3 is TGTGCCAGCAGCACAGAAATCGGGGTAGCCAATGAAAAACTGTTTTTT. Protein product: CASSTEIGVANEKLFF.

This sequence joins TRBV7-6 and TRBJ1-2; 8 bases are shared with TRBD1. CDR1 and CDR2 (germline): SGHVS, FNYEAQ. J gave up 6 bases and V 2 bases, and 8 bases lay outside the gene matches. This CDR3 is 15 amino acids long. The CDR3 sequence: CASSLSPGGLHGYTF. The CDR3 DNA reads as TGTGCCAGCAGCTTATCTCCAGGGGGCCTACATGGCTACACCTTC.

The genes are TRBV24-1 and TRBJ1-2; no reliable D call. This CDR3 comprises 18 residues. The V gene lost 4 bases and the J gene lost 0 bases, with 20 bases spanning the gap. CDR1 is KGHDR and CDR2 is SFDVKD in the germline V gene. CDR3 residues: CATSDTAMRSPANYGYTF. In DNA, the CDR3 is TGTGCCACCAGTGACACCGCCATGAGAAGCCCCGCTAACTATGGCTACACCTTC.

The rearrangement uses TRBV19 and TRBJ2-1, with TRBD2 matching over 10 bases. Germline CDR1 and CDR2: LNHDA and SQIVND (reference sequence). This CDR3 has 15 residues. The J segment lost 4 bases and the V segment lost 5 bases, leaving 5 bases of the junction unmatched. The CDR3 sequence: CASSDGTSVYNEQFF. CDR3 DNA: TGTGCCAGTAGTGATGGGACTAGCGTGTACAATGAGCAGTTCTTC.

This clone was recorded once. This chain connects TRBV27 to TRBJ2-3, with D maybe TRBD2 (7 bases). The germline CDR1 and CDR2 sequences are MNHEY and SMNVEV (reference sequence). Trimming cost V 6 bases and J 0 bases, with 16 bases left between them. The CDR3 totals 16 residues. The CDR3 sequence is CASRGGQLLSTDTQYF. The CDR3 DNA reads as TGTGCCAGCAGGGGGGGGCAGCTACTTAGCACAGATACGCAGTATTTT.

The CDR3 loop reads CASSSRQEEQYF. The CDR3 bases are TGTGCCAGCAGTTCACGACAGGAGGAGCAGTACTTC. This chain uses TRBV27 with TRBJ2-7; possibly TRBD1 for D (6 bases). This CDR3 comprises 12 residues. The V end lost 4 bases, the J end lost 7 bases, and 11 bases lay between the germline ends. Looked up from germline, CDR1 is MNHEY and CDR2 is SMNVEV (reference sequence).

The chain recombines TRBV7-2 with TRBJ1-5; D is undetermined. Trimming removed 7 bases at V and 3 bases at J, with 7 bases between. There are 12 residues in the CDR3. Germline CDR1 and CDR2: SGHTA and FQGNSA. CDR3 residues: CASTLLNQPQHF. CDR3 sequence (DNA): TGTGCCAGCACCCTCCTCAATCAGCCCCAGCATTTT.

The chain combines TRBV6-6 with TRBJ2-1; weak D call: TRBD2 (6 bases). V dropped 6 bases and J dropped 1 base, with 10 bases sitting between them. CDR1 is MNHNY and CDR2 is SVGAGI in the germline V gene (reference sequence). This CDR3 is 14 amino acids long. CDR3 sequence: CASSPSGSYNEQFF. The CDR3 coding sequence is TGTGCCAGCAGCCCCAGCGGGTCCTACAATGAGCAGTTCTTC.

The chain couples TRBV29-1 to TRBJ2-2; D might be TRBD2 (6 bases). There are 12 residues in the CDR3. V lost 6 bases to trimming and J lost 4 bases, with 9 bases between them. Germline V lookup: CDR1 SQVTM, CDR2 ANQGSEA. The CDR3 loop is CSVWEVTGELFF. As DNA, the CDR3 is TGCAGCGTCTGGGAGGTCACCGGGGAGCTGTTTTTT.

The chain joins TRBV7-2 to TRBJ1-1; D perhaps matches TRBD1 (5 bases). The CDR3 covers 16 residues. V gave up 6 bases and J gave up 5 bases, with 22 bases separating them. The germline V gene has CDR1 SGHTA and CDR2 FQGNSA. As DNA, the CDR3 is TGTGCCAGCAGGTCTCCGTGGGGGGGAGGTGCGACTGAAGCTTTCTTT. Its protein product is CASRSPWGGGATEAFF.

This clone was detected many times. Here the CDR3 reads CASSSTGGQPQHF. The DNA of the CDR3 is TGTGCCAGCAGTTCGACGGGGGGGCAGCCCCAGCATTTT. The rearrangement joins TRBV12-3 or TRBV12-4 to TRBJ1-5; TRBD1 might be the D (5 bases). V was trimmed by 4 bases and J by 7 bases, leaving 11 bases between them. CDR3 length: 13 amino acids.

V and J are TRBV7-2 and TRBJ2-5; D is unclear. Germline V gene sequence: CDR1 SGHTA, CDR2 FQGNSA. V lost 4 bases and J lost 1, with 10 bases in between. The CDR3 runs 14 residues. CDR3 residues: CASSSPPGQETQYF. The CDR3 nucleotides are TGTGCCAGCAGCTCACCACCGGGCCAAGAGACCCAGTACTTC. Based on the CDR3 plus reference TRBV7-2 and TRBJ2-5, the full variable domain is GAGVSQSPSNKVTEKGKDVELRCDPISGHTALYWYRQSLGQGLEFLIYFQGNSAPDKSGLPSDRFSAERTGGSVSTLTIQRTQQEDSAVYLCASSSPPGQETQYFGPGTRLLVL.

This rearrangement joins TRBV5-1 to TRBJ1-2; D not certain. Between the trimmed V and J ends, which lost 2 bases and 4 bases, there was a span of 15 bases. This CDR3 comprises 15 residues. Germline loops: CDR1 SGHRS, CDR2 YFSETQ. CDR3 bases: TGCGCCAGCAGCTTCTCGGTCGGGGTGGGCTATGGCTACACCTTC. As protein: CASSFSVGVGYGYTF.